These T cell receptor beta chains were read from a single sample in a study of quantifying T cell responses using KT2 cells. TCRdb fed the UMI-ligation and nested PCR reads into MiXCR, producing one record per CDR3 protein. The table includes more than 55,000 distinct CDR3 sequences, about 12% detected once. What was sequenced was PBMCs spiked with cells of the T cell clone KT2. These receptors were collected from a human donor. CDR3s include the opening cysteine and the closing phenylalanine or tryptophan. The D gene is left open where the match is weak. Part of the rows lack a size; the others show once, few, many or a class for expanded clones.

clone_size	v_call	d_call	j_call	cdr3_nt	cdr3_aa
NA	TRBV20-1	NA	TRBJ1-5	TGCAGTGTATCGGCCGGGGGCTCGGAGAGCAATCAGCCCCAGCATTTT	CSVSAGGSESNQPQHF
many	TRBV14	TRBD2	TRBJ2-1	TGTGCCAGCAGCCAGGGCAGGGCCCGGACTAGCGGACATTACAATGAGCAGTTCTTC	CASSQGRARTSGHYNEQFF
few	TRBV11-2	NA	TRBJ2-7	TGTGCCAGCAGCTCAACGTTAGCCGTTCCGACGGGGCAGTACTTC	CASSSTLAVPTGQYF
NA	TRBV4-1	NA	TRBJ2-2	TGCGCCAGCAGCCCGTTACTTGGACAGGACTACGGGGAGCTGTTTTTT	CASSPLLGQDYGELFF
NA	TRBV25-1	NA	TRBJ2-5	TGTGCCAGCAGTGGATTACAGGGCACCCAAGAGACCCAGTACTTC	CASSGLQGTQETQYF
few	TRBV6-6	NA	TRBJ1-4	TGTGCCAGCAGTTACTCGAGGGATGCCGGCGTTTTT	CASSYSRDAGVF
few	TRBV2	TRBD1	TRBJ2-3	TGTGCCAGCAGGGGACAGGGGACAGATACGCAGTATTTT	CASRGQGTDTQYF
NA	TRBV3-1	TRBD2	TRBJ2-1	TGTGCCAGCATCGCGGGGGGGTCTCCCTACAATGAGCAGTTCTTC	CASIAGGSPYNEQFF
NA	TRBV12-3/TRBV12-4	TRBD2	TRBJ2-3	TGTGCCAGCAGTTTCGCTAGCGGGGGGATAGATACGCAGTATTTT	CASSFASGGIDTQYF
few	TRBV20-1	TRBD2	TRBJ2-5	TGCAGTGCTAGAGATATAGCGGGAGGGGGTCAGGAGACCCAGTACTTC	CSARDIAGGGQETQYF
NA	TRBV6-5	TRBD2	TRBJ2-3	TGTGCCAGCAGCTATCTAGCGGGAGAATTAGATACGCAGTATTTT	CASSYLAGELDTQYF
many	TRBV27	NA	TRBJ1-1	TGTGCCAGCAGGACGAACACTGAAGCTTTCTTT	CASRTNTEAFF
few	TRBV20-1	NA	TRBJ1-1	TGCAGTGCTCACCTCGACCCGGACAGTGAAGCTTTCTTT	CSAHLDPDSEAFF
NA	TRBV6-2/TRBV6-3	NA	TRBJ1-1	TGTGCCAGCAGTTACTCGGCAAACTTGGCCGAAGCTTTCTTT	CASSYSANLAEAFF
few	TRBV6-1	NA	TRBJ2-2	TGTGCCAGCAGGGGGGGGCCTTACACCGGGGAGCTGTTTTTT	CASRGGPYTGELFF
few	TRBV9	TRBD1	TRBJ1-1	TGTGCCAGCAGCGTGGGGACAGGGGGCAGTGGCACTGAAGCTTTCTTT	CASSVGTGGSGTEAFF
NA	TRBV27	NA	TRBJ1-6	TGTGCCAGCAGTCAAAAACCTGGCACGGGGAATTCACCCCTCCACTTT	CASSQKPGTGNSPLHF
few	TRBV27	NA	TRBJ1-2	TGTGCCAGCAGAACAACAGGGACCTATGGCTACACCTTC	CASRTTGTYGYTF
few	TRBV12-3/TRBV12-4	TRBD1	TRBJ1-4	TGTGCCAGCAGTCCCATCGACAGGGGGCGAGGAAAACTGTTTTTT	CASSPIDRGRGKLFF
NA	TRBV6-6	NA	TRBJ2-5	TGTGCCAGCAGTAAACAAGAGACCCAGTACTTC	CASSKQETQYF
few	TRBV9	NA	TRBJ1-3	TGTGCCAGCTCACCGACTATCTCTGGAAACACCATATATTTT	CASSPTISGNTIYF
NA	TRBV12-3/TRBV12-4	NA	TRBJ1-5	TGTGCCAGCAGTTTTGGGCACCTCGGGCCCCAGCATTTT	CASSFGHLGPQHF